One sample yielded the 11 T cell receptor beta chains listed below, sequenced in a study of human T cells and chemical hapten exposure. A single record per CDR3 protein comes from TCRdb applying MiXCR to the RACE reads. The sample records 300,000 to 450,000 distinct CDR3 sequences, 5.5% being singletons. Time point given: pre-sensitization, week 0. As for treatment: therapeutic diphenylcyclopropenone sensitization with weekly scalp DPC. The starting material was whole blood, obtained in connection with sensitization to the hapten diphenylcyclopropenone (DPC). All receptors derive from a young woman with alopecia areata. Some clones in this sample may be carry-over from other donors' samples.

The CDR3: CASSQDAQSSYNEQFF. DNA of the CDR3: TGTGCCAGCAGCCAAGATGCCCAGAGCTCCTACAATGAGCAGTTCTTC. The V and J genes are TRBV3-1 and TRBJ2-1; no firm D call. The CDR3 consists of 16 residues. The germline V gene encodes CDR1 LGHDT and CDR2 YNNKEL (reference sequence). V lost 0 bases to trimming and J lost 0 bases, with 9 bases between them.

This clonotype was detected ten times or more. The gene calls are TRBV15 and TRBJ2-1; D is unclear. CDR1 is LNHNV and CDR2 is YYDKDF in the germline V gene (reference sequence). Deletions cut 3 bases from V and 3 bases from J, with 15 bases between. This CDR3 has 16 residues. CDR3 in amino acids: CATSSQAGSGYNEQFF. For the CDR3, the DNA is TGTGCCACCAGCAGCCAGGCTGGTTCAGGCTACAATGAGCAGTTCTTC.

This clonotype was counted between two and nine times. The V gene is TRBV6-6, the J gene TRBJ2-1; no reliable D call. Per germline, CDR1 MNHNY and CDR2 SVGAGI (reference sequence). The V end lost 4 bases, the J end lost 5 bases, and 9 bases lay between the germline ends. The CDR3 is made up of 13 amino acids. CDR3 nucleotide sequence: TGTGCCAGCAGTTCGCCGGCTGACAATGAGCAGTTCTTC. The encoded protein is CASSSPADNEQFF.

This clonotype has only a few counts. The V and J genes are TRBV29-1 and TRBJ1-1, with D possibly matching TRBD1 (6 bases). The CDR3 length is 14 residues. Germline loops: CDR1 SQVTM, CDR2 ANQGSEA. Trimming took off 7 bases at V and 3 bases at J, with 18 bases between the two ends. The CDR3 DNA is TGCAGCGCCTTCCCCACAGGGCGGGACACTGAAGCTTTCTTT. Its translation: CSAFPTGRDTEAFF.

This clonotype was picked up many times. The V and J genes are TRBV28 and TRBJ2-7, with 7 bases matching TRBD1. This CDR3 spans 14 amino acids. Per germline, CDR1 MDHEN and CDR2 SYDVKM. V shed 5 bases and J 5 bases; nucleotides not matched to a gene: 9. The CDR3 reads CASSAGTAGHEQYF. CDR3 DNA: TGTGCCAGCAGTGCCGGGACAGCCGGTCACGAGCAGTACTTC.

This clonotype was observed many times. The chain recombines TRBV3-1 with TRBJ1-1, with D hard to call. Germline CDR1 is LGHDT and CDR2 is YNNKEL (reference sequence). This CDR3 contains 20 residues. The ends were cut back, 0 bases at V and 0 bases at J, with 23 bases in the middle. CDR3 sequence reads: CASSQDGVDSRPFMNTEAFF. CDR3 DNA: TGTGCCAGCAGCCAAGACGGCGTTGATTCGAGACCTTTCATGAACACTGAAGCTTTCTTT. Supplemented by reference TRBV3-1 and TRBJ1-1, the full variable domain reads DTAVSQTPKYLVTQMGNDKSIKCEQNLGHDTMYWYKQDSKKFLKIMFSYNNKELIINETVPNRFSPKSPDKAHLNLHINSLELGDSAVYFCASSQDGVDSRPFMNTEAFFGQGTRLTVV.

This clonotype was seen only a few times. The V call is TRBV18, the J call TRBJ2-7; TRBD2 aligns across 12 bases. Germline trimming cut 1 base from V and 3 bases from J; bases unmatched to any gene: 4. The CDR3 covers 16 residues. Germline CDR1 and CDR2: KGHSH and LQKENI. For the CDR3, the DNA is TGTGCCAGCTCACCACGCGGACTAGCGGGGATCTACGAGCAGTACTTC. Translating gives CASSPRGLAGIYEQYF. Full variable domain (remainder filled in from reference TRBV18 and TRBJ2-7): NAGVMQNPRHLVRRRGQEARLRCSPMKGHSHVYWYRQLPEEGLKFMVYLQKENIIDESGMPKERFSAEFPKEGPSILRIQQVVRGDSAAYFCASSPRGLAGIYEQYFGPGTRLTVT.

In this sample, this clonotype turned up many times. The CDR3 DNA sequence: TGTGCCAGCAGTGCAGTGGGGACAGTCCCAACTGAAGCTTTCTTT. The encoded protein is CASSAVGTVPTEAFF. The chain couples TRBV9 to TRBJ1-1, with 7 positions matching TRBD1. Germline V gene data show CDR1 as SGDLS and CDR2 as YYNGEE. The CDR3 is 15 residues long. J gave up 5 bases and V 5 bases, and 12 bases lay outside the gene matches.

This clonotype occurred a few times. The chain links TRBV2 to TRBJ2-7; the match to TRBD2 covers 7 bases. Trimming at V came to 7 bases and at J to 4 bases, leaving 7 bases not matched to a gene. Germline lookup yields CDR1 SNHLY and CDR2 FYNNEI. This CDR3 has 13 amino acids. Written as DNA, the CDR3 is TGTGCCAGCACCGTGGGAGGGGATTACGAGCAGTACTTC. It codes for CASTVGGDYEQYF.

The J gene is TRBJ1-5, the V gene TRBV11-1; 9 bases are a match to TRBD1. V was clipped by 1 base and J by 3 bases; unmatched bases: 4. Germline CDR1 SGHAT, CDR2 FQDESV (reference sequence). This CDR3 comprises 16 residues. The chain's CDR3 is CASSLGTGDNNQPQHF. DNA for the CDR3: TGTGCCAGCAGCTTAGGGACAGGGGACAACAATCAGCCCCAGCATTTT.

V and J are TRBV7-8 and TRBJ1-6; D perhaps matches TRBD1 (5 bases). Germline loops: CDR1 SGHVS, CDR2 FQNEAQ. Trimming removed 3 bases at V and 7 bases at J, with 10 bases between. This CDR3 spans 14 amino acids. The DNA of the CDR3 is TGTGCCAGCAGCTTCCAGGGTAGAAATTCACCCCTCCACTTT. Translation gives CASSFQGRNSPLHF.